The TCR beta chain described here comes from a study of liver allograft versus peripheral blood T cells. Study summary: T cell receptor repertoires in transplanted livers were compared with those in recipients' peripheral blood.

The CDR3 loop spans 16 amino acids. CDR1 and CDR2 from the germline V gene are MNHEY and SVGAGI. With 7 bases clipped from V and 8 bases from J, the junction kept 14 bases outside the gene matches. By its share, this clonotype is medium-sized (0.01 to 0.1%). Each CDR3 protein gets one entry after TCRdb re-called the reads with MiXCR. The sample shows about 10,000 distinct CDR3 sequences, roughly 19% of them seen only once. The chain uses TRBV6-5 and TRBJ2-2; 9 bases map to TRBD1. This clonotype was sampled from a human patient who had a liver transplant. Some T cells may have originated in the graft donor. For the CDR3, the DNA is TGTGCCAGCAAGCATCCCGGGACAGGGATGTCGGGGGAGCTGTTTTTT. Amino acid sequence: CASKHPGTGMSGELFF.